This T cell receptor (beta chain) is drawn from a study of T cell changes during pregnancy in multiple sclerosis. Sequencing used immunoSEQ multiplex PCR; TCRdb keeps in-frame clones, though not all of them. The table records 75,000 to 95,000 clones, roughly 90% of them present only once. Sample: peripheral blood, taken in the first trimester of pregnancy. This clonotype was sampled from a female donor in good health, enrolled as a control in a pregnancy study.

The CDR3 loop reads CASSQEDSSSYEQYF. Written as DNA, the CDR3 is TGCGCCAGCAGCCAAGAGGACTCTAGCTCCTACGAGCAGTACTTC. The chain employs TRBV4-3 and TRBJ2-7; a possible D gene is TRBD2 (5 bases). The CDR3 consists of 15 residues. Germline V CDR1 and CDR2: LGHNA, YSLEER. The V end lost 0 bases, the J end lost 0 bases, and 9 bases lay between the germline ends.